A selection of T cell receptor beta chains follows, all from one sample in a study of early stage breast cancer tumors. The table came from immunoSEQ multiplex PCR; TCRdb's copy has only in-frame clones and leaves some out. Among fewer than 90,000 clones listed, approximately 80% were seen once. The material sequenced was blood. These receptors all come from a person in their sixties with breast cancer. Both conserved end residues are part of each CDR3. The order of the fields is CDR3 protein, CDR3 DNA, CDR3 length, D gene, clone size, V gene, J gene. A D gene is named only where the DNA matches it firmly. Part of the rows lack a size; the others show once, few, many or a class for expanded clones.

CASSLRGEGTEAFF	TGCGCCAGCAGCTTGCGGGGGGAAGGCACTGAAGCTTTCTTT	14	.	once	TRBV5-1	TRBJ1-1
CASRRGAQEEAFF	TGTGCCAGCAGGCGGGGGGCGCAGGAAGAAGCTTTCTTT	13	.	.	TRBV6-1	TRBJ1-1
CASSLSRNQPQHF	TGTGCCAGCAGTTTATCTCGCAATCAGCCCCAGCATTTT	13	.	.	TRBV27	TRBJ1-5
CAISESREEKLFF	TGTGCCATCAGTGAGTCGAGGGAGGAAAAACTGTTTTTT	13	.	once	TRBV10-3	TRBJ1-4
CAWSSTGVTEAFF	TGTGCCTGGAGTTCGACAGGGGTGACTGAAGCTTTCTTT	13	TRBD1	.	TRBV30	TRBJ1-1
CASSPSGGHNEQFF	TGTGCCAGCAGCCCCTCCGGGGGACACAATGAGCAGTTCTTC	14	.	.	TRBV7-3	TRBJ2-1
CASSPGTGNQPQHF	TGTGCCAGCTCACCAGGGACAGGGAACCAGCCCCAGCATTTT	14	TRBD1	.	TRBV18	TRBJ1-5
CASSSRGAETQYF	TGTGCCAGCAGTTCCAGGGGAGCCGAGACCCAGTACTTC	13	.	.	TRBV28	TRBJ2-5
CASSRAGTSGSHSDTQYF	TGTGCCAGCAGTAGGGCGGGGACTAGCGGGAGTCACTCAGATACGCAGTATTTT	18	.	.	TRBV21-1	TRBJ2-3
CASNAKAVNYGYTF	TGTGCCAGCAACGCTAAGGCGGTTAACTATGGCTACACCTTC	14	.	.	TRBV11-3	TRBJ1-2
CASRALNKRREAANYGYTF	TGCGCCAGCAGAGCCCTCAATAAACGCCGGGAGGCAGCTAACTATGGCTACACCTTC	19	.	.	TRBV4-1	TRBJ1-2
CASSSRDRRGVDQYF	TGTGCCAGCAGTAGCCGGGACAGGAGGGGGGTGGACCAGTACTTC	15	TRBD1	.	TRBV2	TRBJ2-5
CSARVGTEQYF	TGCAGTGCTAGAGTTGGGACAGAGCAGTACTTC	11	.	.	TRBV20-1	TRBJ2-7
CASSIADGVETQYF	TGTGCCAGCAGCATAGCGGATGGGGTGGAGACCCAGTACTTC	14	.	.	TRBV28	TRBJ2-5
CASSEPLAPIAKNIQYF	TGTGCCAGCAGTGAACCTCTAGCACCTATAGCCAAAAACATTCAGTACTTC	17	.	once	TRBV6-1	TRBJ2-4
CASSSGTGNSPLHF	TGTGCCAGCAGTTCCGGGACAGGGAATTCACCCCTCCACTTT	14	TRBD1	.	TRBV28	TRBJ1-6
CASSLSPQGVNSGNTIYF	TGTGCCAGCAGTTTATCCCCCCAGGGAGTAAACTCTGGAAACACCATATATTTT	18	.	.	TRBV27	TRBJ1-3
CASSQRQGRTAQYF	TGTGCCAGCAGCCAAAGGCAAGGAAGGACCGCGCAGTATTTT	14	.	.	TRBV14	TRBJ2-3
CASSGAGPVRDTQYF	TGTGCCAGCAGTGGGGCGGGCCCCGTACGAGATACGCAGTATTTT	15	.	.	TRBV25-1	TRBJ2-3
CASSSWMDTEAFF	TGTGCCAGCTCGTCGTGGATGGACACTGAAGCTTTCTTT	13	.	.	TRBV18	TRBJ1-1
CASSSRQVNTEAFF	TGTGCCAGCAGCTCCCGTCAGGTGAACACTGAAGCTTTCTTT	14	.	few	TRBV7-9	TRBJ1-1
CASRGTGVQETQYF	TGTGCCAGCAGGGGTACAGGGGTACAAGAGACCCAGTACTTC	14	TRBD1	.	TRBV5-5	TRBJ2-5
CSGRTQRNEKLFF	TGCAGCGGCCGGACGCAGCGTAATGAAAAACTGTTTTTT	13	.	.	TRBV29-1	TRBJ1-4
CASSYPTRDRGKYEQYF	TGTGCCAGCAGTTACCCCACCCGGGACAGGGGTAAATACGAGCAGTACTTC	17	TRBD1	.	TRBV28	TRBJ2-7
CASTGGLYEQYF	TGTGCCAGCACCGGGGGGCTCTACGAGCAGTACTTC	12	.	.	TRBV6-6	TRBJ2-7
CASSFSTGTVYEQYF	TGCGCCAGCAGCTTCTCGACCGGGACAGTTTACGAGCAGTACTTC	15	TRBD1	.	TRBV5-1	TRBJ2-7
CSASSFDEQFF	TGCAGTGCTAGTTCCTTCGACGAGCAGTTCTTC	11	.	once	TRBV20-1	TRBJ2-1
CAISSGEAGQPQHF	TGTGCCATCAGTTCAGGGGAGGCAGGCCAGCCCCAGCATTTT	14	.	.	TRBV10-3	TRBJ1-5
CASSQEGFPNSYNEQFF	TGCGCCAGCAGCCAAGAGGGGTTCCCGAACTCCTACAATGAGCAGTTCTTC	17	.	.	TRBV4-1	TRBJ2-1
CASSDTGVTGELFF	TGCGCCAGCAGCGATACAGGGGTAACCGGGGAGCTGTTTTTT	14	TRBD1	.	TRBV5-1	TRBJ2-2
CASSPPRQTSNYGYTF	TGTGCCAGCAGTCCCCCCAGACAGACCTCTAACTATGGCTACACCTTC	16	.	.	TRBV6-6	TRBJ1-2
CAWSSGGELFF	TGTGCCTGGAGTTCAGGCGGGGAGCTGTTTTTT	11	.	.	TRBV30	TRBJ2-2
CASSLLGATRIRPGDTQYF	TGTGCCAGCAGCTTATTGGGGGCGACGAGGATCAGGCCCGGGGATACGCAGTATTTT	19	.	.	TRBV7-2	TRBJ2-3
CASSGTSVTDTQYF	TGTGCCAGCAGCGGGACTAGTGTGACAGATACGCAGTATTTT	14	TRBD2	.	TRBV9	TRBJ2-3
CASSQDPWRTSPVVYEQYF	TGTGCCAGCAGCCAAGATCCTTGGCGGACTAGCCCTGTTGTCTACGAGCAGTACTTC	19	TRBD2	.	TRBV14	TRBJ2-7
CASSLGQGRALHF	TGTGCCAGCAGTTTGGGACAGGGGAGGGCCCTCCACTTT	13	TRBD1	few	TRBV27	TRBJ1-6
CASSPQLGDTQYF	TGTGCCAGCAGCCCGCAGCTAGGGGATACGCAGTATTTT	13	.	.	TRBV7-3	TRBJ2-3
CASSARSSGSNYEQYF	TGTGCCAGCAGCGCCCGGAGTAGCGGGAGCAACTACGAGCAGTACTTC	16	TRBD2	.	TRBV9	TRBJ2-7
CASSPGEVNRPQHF	TGTGCCAGCAGTCCCGGCGAGGTTAATCGGCCCCAGCATTTT	14	.	.	TRBV6-5	TRBJ1-5
CASSEAGRNQPQHF	TGTGCCAGCAGTGAGGCAGGTCGCAATCAGCCCCAGCATTTT	14	.	medium-sized	TRBV2	TRBJ1-5
CASSSFTGTILHF	TGTGCCAGCAGTTCATTTACCGGGACAATCCTCCACTTT	13	.	once	TRBV7-9	TRBJ1-6
CASSLGDVPETQYF	TGTGCCAGCAGCTTGGGTGACGTTCCAGAGACCCAGTACTTC	14	.	.	TRBV5-5	TRBJ2-5
CASSLRQGEKLFF	TGTGCCAGCAGCCTCCGACAGGGGGAAAAACTGTTTTTT	13	TRBD1	.	TRBV14	TRBJ1-4
CASSYRQSQETQYF	TGTGCCAGCAGCTATAGACAATCCCAAGAGACCCAGTACTTC	14	.	few	TRBV7-2	TRBJ2-5
CATSIFTGDYGYTF	TGTGCCACCAGCATCTTTACAGGGGACTATGGCTACACCTTC	14	TRBD1	once	TRBV15	TRBJ1-2
CASSFARETQYF	TGTGCCAGCAGCTTTGCTCGGGAGACCCAGTACTTC	12	.	few	TRBV11-2	TRBJ2-5
CASSQGAGNTIYF	TGTGCCAGCAGCCAGGGAGCAGGAAACACCATATATTTT	13	.	.	TRBV14	TRBJ1-3
CAWTPPGQGGEQYF	TGTGCCTGGACACCCCCGGGACAGGGGGGCGAGCAGTACTTC	14	TRBD1	.	TRBV30	TRBJ2-7
CACPLPSGNTIYF	TGTGCCTGCCCCTTGCCCTCTGGAAACACCATATATTTT	13	.	.	TRBV30	TRBJ1-3
CASSPRGVGFSYEQYF	TGTGCCAGCAGCCCCCGGGGGGTAGGTTTCTCCTACGAGCAGTACTTC	16	TRBD2	.	TRBV28	TRBJ2-7
CASRGDRGYEQYF	TGTGCCAGCAGAGGCGACAGGGGTTACGAGCAGTACTTC	13	TRBD1	.	TRBV2	TRBJ2-7
CASSTGSGTGGEEQYF	TGTGCCAGTAGTACCGGCTCCGGGACAGGGGGCGAAGAGCAGTACTTC	16	TRBD1	.	TRBV19	TRBJ2-7
CSVEDFPSYEQYF	TGCAGCGTTGAGGACTTCCCCTCCTACGAGCAGTACTTC	13	.	.	TRBV29-1	TRBJ2-7
CASSLGRDYEQYF	TGTGCCAGCAGCTTAGGCAGGGACTACGAGCAGTACTTC	13	.	.	TRBV11-3	TRBJ2-7
CASSFESSAEQFF	TGCGCCAGCAGCTTTGAGAGCTCGGCTGAGCAGTTCTTC	13	.	.	TRBV5-1	TRBJ2-1